This T cell receptor (beta chain) came from a study of graft-versus-host responses after intestinal transplantation (dated by TCRdb to the early 2020s). Concerning the study at large: The transplants that recipients got were multivisceral, liver-intestinal, or isolated intestinal. After intestinal transplantation, graft-versus-host and host-versus-graft alloreactive T cell clones were followed in the graft, circulation and bone marrow using bulk TCR-beta CDR3 sequencing. Rather than going through the commercial service, samples from three later patients were sequenced in-house on an Illumina MiSeq and processed with MiXCR. Anti-thymocyte globulin induction was given to all recipients, followed by maintenance tacrolimus and steroids for approximately three years. Alloreactive clones were identified by sequencing pre-transplant mixed lymphocyte reaction products and comparing them with unstimulated pre-transplant donor and recipient T cells. Donor T cell macrochimerism was defined as a peak of at least 4% donor T cells among recipient peripheral blood mononuclear cells. A cohort of about two dozen intestinal transplant recipients, including one retransplant, was enrolled, and 3 patients lacking pretransplant specimens were excluded. Study-wide findings and limitations: Patients with donor T cell macrochimerism had high GvH to HvG T cell clonal ratios in their allografts. Peak levels of circulating GvH clones were associated with declines in HvG clones early after transplant. The conclusions were limited by the relatively low number and heterogeneity of the intestinal transplant patients. GvH clones were detected in recipient bone marrow, and some appeared earlier in ileal mucosa or blood, consistent with an intestinal mucosal origin.

Library preparation used the immunoSEQ multiplex PCR assay. Adaptive Biotechnologies carried out high-throughput TCR-beta CDR3 sequencing of genomic DNA for most patients. As for the original processing: Adaptive's ImmunoSEQ software supplied the TCR sequencing data for about 18 patients, while MiXCR and VDJtools were used to process a few other patients. CDR3 nucleotide sequences shared between donor and recipient were removed because the origin of such sequences could not be assigned. To count as alloreactive, a clone needed at least 2-fold expansion over unstimulated cells and a minimum CFSE-low frequency of 0.002% (template counts) or 0.001% (read counts). A clone was considered mappable if detected in the sequenced pre-transplant spleen, lymph node, or MLR CFSE-low populations of the donor or recipient. Cumulative frequency of alloreactive clones was calculated as a percentage of all sequences weighted by copy number. Entries here come from immuneACCESS through TCRdb and include only in-frame sequences with V and J called. Some clones fail to appear in such tables; in the studies checked, an unresolved V gene covers under half of the shortfall, and the cause of the remainder is unknown. Clonal size and the V and J genes are those of that table, whereas D and trimming came from the DNA. In this sample the table shows about 30,000 clones, around 94% of which occur a single time. Over 0.7% of the sample rests with the top ten.

In the first month after transplant, blood samples were collected up to 4 times, and after that at least monthly when available. In the case of this clone: Its cognate antigen has yet to be identified. Per-base quality was not reported, and no clone a single base away is much larger than it.

Including the terminal cysteine and phenylalanine, the CDR3 comprises 14 residues. Left in the record is the CDR3 DNA by itself, 42 bases read in frame from the first base. V is cut by 3 bases and J by 3 bases, and the space between the germline ends is 9 bases. Taken from the germline V gene (reference sequence), the CDR1 and CDR2 loops are LNHDA and SQIVND. The chain is encoded by TRBV19 joined to TRBJ2-1, with the D gene not clear enough to name. The TCR sequence derives from a human patient who received an intestinal transplant, so some T cells may come from the graft donor. This material consisted of PBMCs, taken approximately ten weeks after intestinal transplant. Here is the DNA: TGTGCCAGTAGTATGGCTTCAGGCTACAATGAGCAGTTCTTC. This is translated as CASSMASGYNEQFF.